The 18 T cell receptor beta chains below all came from one sample that was sequenced in a study of blood T cells in healthy people across ages (dated by TCRdb to 2013 to 2016). The library was built by means of 5' RACE. These reads were obtained on an Illumina HiSeq 2500. A second PCR of roughly 7 to 11 cycles was performed with a sample-barcoded 5' primer and a J-beta primer mix. The raw public reads went through TCRdb reprocessing: fastp at Q25, MiXCR clone calling, in-frame beta chains kept. When rows share a CDR3 protein, they turn into one entry using the most common DNA and genes. The sample table shows 800,000 to 950,000 distinct CDR3 sequences, and around 36% are seen once. The top ten hold 10% to 15% of the sample. Sequenced material: blood. These receptors came from a man in his late teens or twenties in good health.

This clonotype was seen more than once but under ten times. The chain has TRBV4-2 and TRBJ2-5, with D uncertain. Trimming took 5 bases from V and 1 from J, leaving 11 bases between them. The CDR3 consists of 14 residues. Germline V gene data show CDR1 as LGHNA and CDR2 as YNFKEQ. CDR3 region: CASSGTVGQETQYF. CDR3 in DNA: TGTGCCAGCAGCGGTACGGTGGGCCAAGAGACCCAGTACTTC.

Points on this clonotype: The junction does not match germline at one end; this may be a read error. The chain carries TRBV6-6 and TRBJ2-5, with 9 bases that match TRBD2. CDR1 MNHNY and CDR2 SVGAGI come from the germline V gene (reference sequence). The CDR3 consists of 16 residues. Written as DNA, the CDR3 is TGTGCCAACAGTTACGCGTCGCTAGCGGGGCAAGAGACCCAGTACTTC. Encoded protein: CANSYASLAGQETQYF.

There are many counts of this clonotype. The chain joins TRBV12-3 or TRBV12-4 to TRBJ2-3, with D perhaps TRBD2 (5 bases). With 6 bases removed from V and 2 bases from J, the gap between germline ends came to 15 bases. The CDR3 contains 15 residues. CDR3 nucleotides: TGTGCCAGCAGCCCTGGGAGCCCCTTCACAGATACGCAGTATTTT. The encoded protein is CASSPGSPFTDTQYF.

Details on this clonotype: A read error may explain this, as a much larger clone is one base away. V usage is TRBV29-1 and J usage is TRBJ2-7, with D perhaps assigned TRBD1 or TRBD2 (5 bases each). The ends were cut back, 5 bases at V and 5 bases at J, with 16 bases in the middle. The CDR3 runs 13 residues. Per germline, CDR1 SQVTM and CDR2 ANQGSEA. The CDR3 sequence: CSVIEGTVNEQYF. The DNA for the CDR3 is TGCAGCGTTATAGAAGGGACGGTCAACGAGCAGTACTTC.

This clonotype was detected only a few times. The chain carries TRBV6-5 and TRBJ2-7, with a weak D call TRBD1 (5 bases). Germline V CDR1 and CDR2: MNHEY, SVGAGI. This CDR3 is built from 15 residues. The ends were cut back, 5 bases at V and 7 bases at J, with 21 bases in the middle. For the CDR3, the DNA is TGTGCCAGCAGTCGGTTGAGACAGAAGGACAATGAGCAGTACTTC. Translation: CASSRLRQKDNEQYF.

This chain links TRBV9 with TRBJ1-2, with D tentatively TRBD1 (6 bases). The germline V and J ends were trimmed by 3 bases and 4 bases, with 16 bases remaining between them. CDR1 and CDR2 from the germline V gene are SGDLS and YYNGEE. The CDR3 consists of 15 residues. CDR3 bases: TGTGCCAGCAGCGAAACAGGGTTGTCGGGCTATGGCTACACCTTC. Amino acid sequence: CASSETGLSGYGYTF.

The rearrangement joins TRBV12-3 or TRBV12-4 to TRBJ1-5, with D unresolved. The CDR3 spans 13 residues. Trimming shortened V by 5 bases and J by 5 bases, and 10 bases separated the two germline ends. CDR3 DNA: TGTGCCAGCAGTGTAGGAGGGTATCAGCCCCAGCATTTT. Its protein product is CASSVGGYQPQHF.

V and J are TRBV12-3 or TRBV12-4 and TRBJ2-5, with D uncertain. The CDR3 is made up of 12 amino acids. V was pared by 3 bases and J by 11 bases, with 13 bases between. CDR3 in DNA: TGTGCCAGCAGTTTGGCCGCAGAGGAGCAGTACTTC. This translates into CASSLAAEEQYF.

This clonotype has only a few counts. This chain links TRBV12-3 or TRBV12-4 with TRBJ1-4; D not resolved. This CDR3 has 14 residues. V lost 1 base and J 2 bases, leaving 5 bases between the germline ends. CDR3 sequence reads: CASSLGVTNEKLFF. CDR3 DNA sequence: TGTGCCAGCAGTTTAGGAGTCACTAATGAAAAACTGTTTTTT.

The chain recombines TRBV4-3 with TRBJ1-1, with 7 bases lining up with TRBD1. Germline V gene data show CDR1 as LGHNA and CDR2 as YSLEER. This CDR3 is 14 amino acids long. V shed 0 bases and J 9 bases; nucleotides not matched to a gene: 7. CDR3 nucleotide sequence: TGCGCCAGCAGCCAAGATGTGGACAGGCCAAAAGCTTTCTTT. Translating gives CASSQDVDRPKAFF.

This clonotype was observed a few times. V gene TRBV7-9 combines with J gene TRBJ2-2; weak D call: TRBD1 (7 bases). The germline V gene encodes CDR1 SEHNR and CDR2 FQNEAQ (reference sequence). Trimming shortened V by 8 bases and J by 7 bases, and 17 bases separated the two germline ends. The CDR3 runs to 14 residues. The CDR3 nucleotides are TGTGCCAGCGTCCAGGGGGGTTTCGTCGGGGAGCTGTTTTTT. Its translation is CASVQGGFVGELFF.

The V gene is TRBV19, the J gene TRBJ2-4; D possibly corresponds to TRBD1 (6 bases). There are 15 residues in the CDR3. The V gene's germline CDR1 is LNHDA and CDR2 SQIVND (reference sequence). Trimming shortened V by 7 bases and J by 0 bases, and 13 bases separated the two germline ends. Written as DNA, the CDR3 is TGTGCCAGTACCGCGGACAGATTAGCCAAAAACATTCAGTACTTC. As protein: CASTADRLAKNIQYF.

The sample holds many counts of this clonotype. This rearrangement joins TRBV2 to TRBJ2-5, with TRBD2 identical over 7 bases. CDR3 length: 13 residues. V shed 6 bases and J 7 bases; nucleotides not matched to a gene: 8. The germline V gene has CDR1 SNHLY and CDR2 FYNNEI. The CDR3 loop reads CASSAGLVGTQYF. DNA for the CDR3: TGTGCCAGCAGCGCCGGACTAGTGGGGACCCAGTACTTC. Using reference TRBV2 and TRBJ2-5 for the parts outside the CDR3, the full variable domain is EPEVTQTPSHQVTQMGQEVILRCVPISNHLYFYWYRQILGQKVEFLVSFYNNEISEKSEIFDDQFSVERPDGSNFTLKIRSTKLEDSAMYFCASSAGLVGTQYFGPGTRLLVL.

About this clonotype: This sequence may be a read error, since a much larger clone differs from it by one base. This sequence joins TRBV20-1 and TRBJ2-3; D not resolved. This CDR3 region has 17 residues. V lost 5 bases and J 2 bases, leaving 23 bases between the germline ends. Germline assignment: CDR1 DFQATT and CDR2 SNEGSKA (reference sequence). The CDR3 coding sequence is TGCAGTGCTCGCCAGCCTAGAAGCGAGGCCCTCACAGATACGCAGTATTTT. It codes for CSARQPRSEALTDTQYF.

This clonotype has at least ten counts. The chain carries TRBV7-2 and TRBJ2-1; D gene unclear. CDR1 and CDR2 from the germline V gene are SGHTA and FQGNSA. CDR3 size: 13 residues. V shed 5 bases and J shed 5 bases, with 10 bases lying between them. The DNA of the CDR3 is TGTGCCAGCAGCACCTCAAATGACAATGAGCAGTTCTTC. As protein: CASSTSNDNEQFF.

V and J are TRBV6-6 and TRBJ2-3; 8 bases align to TRBD1. The CDR3 is made up of 15 amino acids. With V trimmed by 2 bases and J by 2 bases, 3 bases remained unmatched. CDR1 is MNHNY, CDR2 SVGAGI, per germline (reference sequence). CDR3 sequence reads: CASSYRDRFTDTQYF. The CDR3 nucleotides read TGTGCCAGCAGTTACCGGGACAGGTTCACAGATACGCAGTATTTT.

V and J are TRBV5-6 and TRBJ1-6, with D possibly TRBD1 on 5 matching bases. CDR3 length equals 15 residues. Germline V CDR1 and CDR2: SGHDT, YYEEEE. V lost 4 bases and J lost 9, with 17 bases in between. CDR3 nucleotides: TGTGCCAGCAGCCCGGGACGACGACTCCTTTCACCCCTCCACTTT. This translates into CASSPGRRLLSPLHF.

This clonotype was detected only a few times. The chain combines TRBV5-1 with TRBJ1-1; a weak D match, TRBD1 (6 bases). V lost 0 bases, J lost 1 base, and 10 bases lay in between. The germline V gene has CDR1 SGHRS and CDR2 YFSETQ. This CDR3 has 15 amino acids. CDR3 nucleotide sequence: TGCGCCAGCAGCTTGGTAGCGGGGGCGAACACTGAAGCTTTCTTT. The encoded protein is CASSLVAGANTEAFF. Based on the CDR3 plus reference TRBV5-1 and TRBJ1-1, the full variable domain is KAGVTQTPRYLIKTRGQQVTLSCSPISGHRSVSWYQQTPGQGLQFLFEYFSETQRNKGNFPGRFSGRQFSNSRSEMNVSTLELGDSALYLCASSLVAGANTEAFFGQGTRLTVV.